This T cell receptor (beta chain) emerged from a study of lymphopenia after photon versus proton radiotherapy. Here immunoSEQ multiplex PCR was the method, and the copy in TCRdb shows in-frame clones only, minus some. This table holds tens of thousands of clones, about four fifths found once. With 5 bases removed from V and 5 bases from J, the gap between germline ends came to 12 bases. The CDR3 spans 14 residues. CDR1 is MNHNY and CDR2 is SVGAGI in the germline V gene (reference sequence). This receptor was obtained from a woman in her seventies with pancreatic cancer. The chain is built from TRBV6-6 and TRBJ2-2; a possible D gene is TRBD2 (5 bases). The sequences come from peripheral blood, collected from a patient treated with proton-based radiotherapy. CDR3 DNA: TGTGCCAGCAGTACGCCGGGAACTACCGGGGAGCTGTTTTTT. The encoded protein is CASSTPGTTGELFF.